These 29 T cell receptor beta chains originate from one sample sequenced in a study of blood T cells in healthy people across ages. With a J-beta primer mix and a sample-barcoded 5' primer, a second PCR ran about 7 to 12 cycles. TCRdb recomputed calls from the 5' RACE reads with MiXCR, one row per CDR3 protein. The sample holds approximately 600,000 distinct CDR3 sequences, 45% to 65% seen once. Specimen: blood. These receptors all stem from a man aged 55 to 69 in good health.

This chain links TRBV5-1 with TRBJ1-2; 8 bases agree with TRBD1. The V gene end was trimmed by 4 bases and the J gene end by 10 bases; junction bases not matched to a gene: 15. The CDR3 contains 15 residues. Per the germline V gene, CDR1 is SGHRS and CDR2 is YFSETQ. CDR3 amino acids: CASSPNQGAPSDYTF. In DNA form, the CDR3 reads TGCGCCAGCAGCCCAAACCAGGGGGCCCCTTCCGACTACACCTTC.

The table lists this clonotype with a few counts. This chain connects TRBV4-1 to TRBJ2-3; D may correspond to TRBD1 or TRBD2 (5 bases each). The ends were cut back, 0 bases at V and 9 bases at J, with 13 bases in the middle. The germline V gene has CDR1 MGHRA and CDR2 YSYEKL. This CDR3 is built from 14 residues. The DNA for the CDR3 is TGCGCCAGCAGCCAAGAGATTGGGGACCGGACGCAGTATTTT. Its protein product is CASSQEIGDRTQYF.

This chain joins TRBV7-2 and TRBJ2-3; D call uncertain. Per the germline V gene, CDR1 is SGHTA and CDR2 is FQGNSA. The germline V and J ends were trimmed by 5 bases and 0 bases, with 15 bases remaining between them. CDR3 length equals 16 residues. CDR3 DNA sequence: TGTGCCAGCAGCACCCTAGGCGGCCCTAGCACAGATACGCAGTATTTT. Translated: CASSTLGGPSTDTQYF.

CDR3 sequence reads: CASSPGGGYYNSPLHF. The CDR3 DNA sequence: TGTGCCAGCAGCCCCGGGGGGGGCTACTATAATTCACCCCTCCACTTT. J is TRBJ1-6 and V is TRBV7-2, with D tentatively TRBD1 (6 bases). Looked up from germline, CDR1 is SGHTA and CDR2 is FQGNSA. The CDR3 covers 16 residues. With 5 bases removed from V and 3 bases from J, the gap between germline ends came to 14 bases.

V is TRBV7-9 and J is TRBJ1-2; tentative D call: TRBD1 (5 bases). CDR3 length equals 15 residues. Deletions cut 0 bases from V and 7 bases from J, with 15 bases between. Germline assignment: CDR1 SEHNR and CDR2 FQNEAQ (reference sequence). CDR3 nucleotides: TGTGCCAGCAGCTTAGCCTCCGGGACTTCGGGTGGCTACACCTTC. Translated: CASSLASGTSGGYTF.

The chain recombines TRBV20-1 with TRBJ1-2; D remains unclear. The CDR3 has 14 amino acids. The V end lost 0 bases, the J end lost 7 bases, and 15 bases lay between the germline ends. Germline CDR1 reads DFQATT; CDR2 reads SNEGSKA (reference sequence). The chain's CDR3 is CSARDNLIDGGYTF. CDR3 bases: TGCAGTGCTAGAGATAACCTAATAGATGGTGGCTACACCTTC.

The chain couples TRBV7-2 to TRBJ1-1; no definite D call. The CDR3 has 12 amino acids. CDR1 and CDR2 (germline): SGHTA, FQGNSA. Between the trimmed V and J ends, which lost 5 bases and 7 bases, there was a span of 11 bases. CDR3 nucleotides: TGTGCCAGCAGCCCTGCCTCACTTGAAGCTTTCTTT. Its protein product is CASSPASLEAFF.

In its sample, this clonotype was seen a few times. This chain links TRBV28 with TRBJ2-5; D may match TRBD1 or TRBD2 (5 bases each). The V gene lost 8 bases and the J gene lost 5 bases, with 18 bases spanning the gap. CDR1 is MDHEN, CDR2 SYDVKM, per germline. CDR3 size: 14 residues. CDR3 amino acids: CASADAGTVETQYF. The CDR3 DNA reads TGTGCCAGCGCAGACGCCGGGACGGTGGAGACCCAGTACTTC.

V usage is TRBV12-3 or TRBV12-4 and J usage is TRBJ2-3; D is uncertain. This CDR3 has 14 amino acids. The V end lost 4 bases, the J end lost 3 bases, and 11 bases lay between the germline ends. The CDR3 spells CASSSGVVTDTQYF. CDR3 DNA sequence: TGTGCCAGCAGTTCTGGGGTGGTGACAGATACGCAGTATTTT.

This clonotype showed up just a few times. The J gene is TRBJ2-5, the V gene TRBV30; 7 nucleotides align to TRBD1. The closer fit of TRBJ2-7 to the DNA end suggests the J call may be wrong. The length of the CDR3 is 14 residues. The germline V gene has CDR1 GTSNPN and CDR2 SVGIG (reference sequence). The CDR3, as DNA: TGTGCCTGGCTTCGACAGGGCCCCTCCTACGAGCAGTACTTC. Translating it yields CAWLRQGPSYEQYF.

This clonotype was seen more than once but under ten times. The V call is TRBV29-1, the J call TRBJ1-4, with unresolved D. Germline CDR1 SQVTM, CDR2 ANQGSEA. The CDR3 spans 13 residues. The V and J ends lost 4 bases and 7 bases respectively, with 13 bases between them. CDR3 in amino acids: CSVVREGGEKLFF. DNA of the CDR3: TGCAGCGTTGTTCGGGAAGGAGGTGAAAAACTGTTTTTT.

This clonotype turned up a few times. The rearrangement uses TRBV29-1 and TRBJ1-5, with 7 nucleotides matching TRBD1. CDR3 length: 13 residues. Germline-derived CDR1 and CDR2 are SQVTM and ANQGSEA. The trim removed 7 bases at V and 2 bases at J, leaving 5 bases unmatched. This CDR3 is CSASTGRNQPQHF. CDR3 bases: TGCAGCGCCTCGACAGGGCGCAATCAGCCCCAGCATTTT.

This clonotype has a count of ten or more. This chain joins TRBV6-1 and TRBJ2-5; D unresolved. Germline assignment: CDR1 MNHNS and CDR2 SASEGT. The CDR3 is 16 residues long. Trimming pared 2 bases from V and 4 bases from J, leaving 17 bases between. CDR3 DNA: TGTGCCAGCAGTGAAAGCGATGGTCCCTGGGGAGAGACCCAGTACTTC. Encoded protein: CASSESDGPWGETQYF.

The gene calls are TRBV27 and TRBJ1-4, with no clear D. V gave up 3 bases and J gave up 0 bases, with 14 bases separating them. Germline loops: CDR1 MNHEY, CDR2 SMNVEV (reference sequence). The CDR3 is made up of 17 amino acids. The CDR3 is CASSFRSYSPTNEKLFF. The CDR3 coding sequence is TGTGCCAGCAGTTTTCGGTCCTATTCTCCAACTAATGAAAAACTGTTTTTT.

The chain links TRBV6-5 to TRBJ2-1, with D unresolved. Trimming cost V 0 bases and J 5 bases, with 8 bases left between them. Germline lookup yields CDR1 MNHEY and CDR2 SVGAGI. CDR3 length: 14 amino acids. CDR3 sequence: CASSYSGTHNEQFF. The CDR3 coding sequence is TGTGCCAGCAGTTACTCGGGCACCCACAATGAGCAGTTCTTC.

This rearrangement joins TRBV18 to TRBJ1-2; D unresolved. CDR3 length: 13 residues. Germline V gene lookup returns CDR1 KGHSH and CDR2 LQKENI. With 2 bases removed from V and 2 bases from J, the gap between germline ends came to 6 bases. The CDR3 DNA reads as TGTGCCAGCTCACCATCCGGGAACTATGGCTACACCTTC. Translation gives CASSPSGNYGYTF.

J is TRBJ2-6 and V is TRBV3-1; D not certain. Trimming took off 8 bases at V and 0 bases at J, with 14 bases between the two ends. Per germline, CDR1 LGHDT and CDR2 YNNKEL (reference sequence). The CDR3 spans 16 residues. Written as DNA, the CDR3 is TGTGCCAGCCGCGGTTCCCACGACTCTGGGGCCAACGTCCTGACTTTC. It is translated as CASRGSHDSGANVLTF.

CDR3 residues: CASSYGLGQQNSPLHF. For the CDR3, the DNA is TGTGCCAGCAGTTACGGGTTGGGACAGCAAAATTCACCCCTCCACTTT. This chain joins TRBV6-5 and TRBJ1-6; 7 bases are a match to TRBD1. CDR3 size: 16 residues. Germline lookup yields CDR1 MNHEY and CDR2 SVGAGI. Germline trimming cut 2 bases from V and 7 bases from J; bases unmatched to any gene: 8.

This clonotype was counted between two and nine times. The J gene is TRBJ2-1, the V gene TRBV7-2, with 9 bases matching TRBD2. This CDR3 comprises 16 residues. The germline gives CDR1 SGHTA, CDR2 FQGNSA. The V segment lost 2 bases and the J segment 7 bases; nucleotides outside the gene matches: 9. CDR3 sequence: CASSLSAGGRGNEQFF. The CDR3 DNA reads TGTGCCAGCAGCTTATCTGCGGGGGGGCGAGGGAATGAGCAGTTCTTC.

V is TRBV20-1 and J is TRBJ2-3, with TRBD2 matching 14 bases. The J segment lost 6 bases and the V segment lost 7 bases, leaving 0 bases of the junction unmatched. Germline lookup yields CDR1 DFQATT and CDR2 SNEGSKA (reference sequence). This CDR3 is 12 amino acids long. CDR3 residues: CSGLAGGDTQYF. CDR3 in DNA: TGCAGTGGACTAGCGGGGGGGGATACGCAGTATTTT.

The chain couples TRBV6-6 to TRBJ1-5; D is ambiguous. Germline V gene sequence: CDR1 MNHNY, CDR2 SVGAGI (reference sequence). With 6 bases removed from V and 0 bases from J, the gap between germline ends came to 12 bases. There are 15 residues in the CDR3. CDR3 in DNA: TGTGCCAGCAGGGACGGACCCGATAGCAATCAGCCCCAGCATTTT. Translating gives CASRDGPDSNQPQHF.

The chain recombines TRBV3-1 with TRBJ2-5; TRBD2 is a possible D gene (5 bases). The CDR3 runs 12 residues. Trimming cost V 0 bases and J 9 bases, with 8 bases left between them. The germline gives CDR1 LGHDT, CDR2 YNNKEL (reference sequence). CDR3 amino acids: CASSQDRGPQYF. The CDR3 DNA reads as TGTGCCAGCAGCCAAGATAGAGGGCCCCAGTACTTC.

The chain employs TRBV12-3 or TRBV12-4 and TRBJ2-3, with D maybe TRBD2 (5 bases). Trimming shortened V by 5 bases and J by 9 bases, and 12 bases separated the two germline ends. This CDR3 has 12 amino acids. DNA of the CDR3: TGTGCCAGCAGTCTACTAGGGTACACGCAGTATTTT. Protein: CASSLLGYTQYF.

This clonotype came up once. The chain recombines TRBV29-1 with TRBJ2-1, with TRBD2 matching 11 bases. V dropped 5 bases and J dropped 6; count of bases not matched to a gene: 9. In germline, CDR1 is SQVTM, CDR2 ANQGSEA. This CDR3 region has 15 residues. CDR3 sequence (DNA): TGCAGCGTTCGCACCCTAGCGGGGGGCCGCAATGAGCAGTTCTTC. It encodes CSVRTLAGGRNEQFF.

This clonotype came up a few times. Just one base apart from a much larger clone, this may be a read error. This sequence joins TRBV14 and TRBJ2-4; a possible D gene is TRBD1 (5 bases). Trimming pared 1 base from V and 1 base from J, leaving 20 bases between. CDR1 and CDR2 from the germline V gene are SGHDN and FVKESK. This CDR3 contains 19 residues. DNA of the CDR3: TGTGCCAGCAGCCAAGGAAGACCAGGTGTTAAGGGGGCCAAAAACATTCAGTACTTC. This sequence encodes CASSQGRPGVKGAKNIQYF.

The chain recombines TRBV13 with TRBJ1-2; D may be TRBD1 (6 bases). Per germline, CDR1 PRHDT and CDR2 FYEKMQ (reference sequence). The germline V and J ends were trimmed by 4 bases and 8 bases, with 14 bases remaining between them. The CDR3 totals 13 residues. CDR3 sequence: CASSSTGAGGYTF. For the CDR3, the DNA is TGTGCCAGCAGCTCGACAGGAGCAGGGGGCTACACCTTC.

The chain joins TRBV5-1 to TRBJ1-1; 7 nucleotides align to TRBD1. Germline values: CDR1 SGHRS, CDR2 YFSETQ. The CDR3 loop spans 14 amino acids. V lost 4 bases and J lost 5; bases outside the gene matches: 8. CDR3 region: CASSVGGQLTEAFF. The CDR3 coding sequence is TGCGCCAGCAGCGTGGGGGGACAGCTGACTGAAGCTTTCTTT.

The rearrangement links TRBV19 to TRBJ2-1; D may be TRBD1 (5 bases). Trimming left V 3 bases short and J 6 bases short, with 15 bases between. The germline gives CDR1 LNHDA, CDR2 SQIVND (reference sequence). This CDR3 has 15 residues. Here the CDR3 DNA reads TGTGCCAGTAGTATCCCAGGGAACGGGCTCAATGAGCAGTTCTTC. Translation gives CASSIPGNGLNEQFF.

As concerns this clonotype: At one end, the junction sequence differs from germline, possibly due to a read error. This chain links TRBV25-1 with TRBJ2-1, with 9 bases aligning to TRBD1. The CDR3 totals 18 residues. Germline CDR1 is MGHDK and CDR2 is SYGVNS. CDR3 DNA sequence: TGTGTCAGCAGTGAATATGGGGGACAGGGTAGTGATTACAATGAGCAGTTCTTC. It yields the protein CVSSEYGGQGSDYNEQFF.